This TCR beta chain emerged from a study of cytomegalovirus exposure and HLA in healthy donors. Points from the study as a whole: Per a later analysis, HLA-associated TCR beta chains showed more clonal expansion than other, equally common TCR beta chains. Reportedly, a later analysis found an Asian-associated ancestry cluster had fewer N-insertions than the approximately 670-donor mean. Roughly even sequencing depth across donors was the assumption behind the presence/absence analyses.

The PCR used 60 Vbeta and 13 Jbeta primers. The table came from immunoSEQ multiplex PCR; TCRdb's copy has only in-frame clones and leaves some out. This sample has approximately 160,000 clones; roughly 80% occur once, and the top ten carry approximately 13%. This clone was seen just once. Its antigen is undetermined. Trimming stripped 0 bases from V and 7 bases from J, with 13 bases between. The CDR3 loop spans 14 amino acids. Germline V gene sequence: CDR1 SGHRS, CDR2 YFSETQ. The sequenced sample was PBMCs. The V gene is TRBV5-1, the J gene TRBJ1-2, with D possibly TRBD1 on 5 matching bases. This sequence originates from a woman aged 45-59 years in good health and CMV-seropositive. The CDR3 protein is CASSLERGNSGYTF. The CDR3 DNA sequence: TGCGCCAGCAGCTTGGAACGGGGGAATAGTGGCTACACCTTC.